This T cell receptor beta chain came from a study of molecular identifiers for immune sequencing clone quantification. Study-wide context: Replicate RNA came from roughly 18,000 or 92,000 naive CD8 cells and was split five ways, and four parts were sequenced.

For this clonotype: Its target is unknown.

Preparation of the bulk TCR libraries relied on previously described methods and listed TCR primers. Using its own MiXCR run on the PCR reads, TCRdb lists one record per CDR3 protein. The data show approximately 9,800 distinct CDR3 sequences, about a sixth seen once. The CDR3 is made up of 15 amino acids. V lost 8 bases and J lost 4; bases outside the gene matches: 14. Germline V gene data show CDR1 as LNHDA and CDR2 as SQIVND (reference sequence). CD8+CD4-CCR7+CD45RA+ sorting gave the naive CD8 T cells. The study, taken as a whole, reports: Clones that had above 20 RNA copies took up over 99% of effector molecules but under 1% in naive cells.

The sequence derives from a human donor in good health. Some libraries in this study had Jurkat cell RNA spiked in. Sequencing was carried out using naive CD8+ T cells from blood, with Jurkat cell RNA spiked in. The subset: FACS-sorted CD8+CD4-CCR7+CD45RA+ naive T cells. This chain joins TRBV19 and TRBJ2-7, with 7 bases lining up with TRBD2. CDR3 in amino acids: CASEDGASGIYEQYF. For the CDR3, the DNA is TGTGCCAGTGAGGACGGGGCTAGCGGTATTTACGAGCAGTACTTC.